One sample yielded the 9 T cell receptor beta chains listed below, sequenced in a study of T cells in Graves' hyperthyroidism and ophthalmopathy. TCR beta CDR3 sequences were amplified from RNA transcripts. TCR CDR3 regions were first amplified by RT-PCR with HTBI primers. MiXCR, run by TCRdb on the multiplex PCR reads, gives a single entry per CDR3 protein. The sample has more than 50,000 distinct CDR3 sequences, approximately 50% seen once; the top ten hold 2.5% to 3.5%. Specimen: blood. The receptors originated from a woman between 55 and 75 years old with Graves' ophthalmopathy.

This sequence joins TRBV7-2 and TRBJ2-2, with TRBD1 identical over 10 bases. CDR3 length equals 17 residues. The germline V gene has CDR1 SGHTA and CDR2 FQGNSA. Trimming cost V 0 bases and J 4 bases; bases outside gene matches: 5. This CDR3 is CASSLAGTGAVTGELFF. CDR3 in DNA: TGTGCCAGCAGCTTAGCCGGGACAGGGGCGGTCACCGGGGAGCTGTTTTTT.

Comments on this clonotype: A junction boundary mismatches the germline segment, possibly from a read error. The chain carries TRBV3-1 and TRBJ1-5; D gene uncertain. Germline V gives CDR1 LGHDT, CDR2 YNNKEL (reference sequence). The CDR3 spans 15 residues. The CDR3 is CACSQDGQAHQPQHF. The CDR3 DNA sequence: TGTGCCTGCAGCCAAGATGGGCAGGCACACCAGCCCCAACATTTT.

This chain uses TRBV20-1 with TRBJ1-2; D is ambiguous. Deletions cut 6 bases from V and 1 base from J, with 15 bases between. The germline V gene encodes CDR1 DFQATT and CDR2 SNEGSKA (reference sequence). This CDR3 spans 14 amino acids. Written as DNA, the CDR3 is TGCAGTGCCACCCGGGCCCGGCTTAACTATGGCTACACCTTC. Its protein product is CSATRARLNYGYTF.

Comments on this clonotype: Here the CDR3 omits its conserved ending phenylalanine or tryptophan, so a read error is the likely source. The V gene is TRBV6-5, the J gene TRBJ2-7; D perhaps matches TRBD2 (5 bases). The CDR3 covers 14 residues. Trimming left V 7 bases short and J 4 bases short, with 17 bases between. Germline V gene lookup returns CDR1 MNHEY and CDR2 SVGAGI. The CDR3 DNA follows: TGTGCCAGCACCCCCATAAGAGGGTTTTACGAGCAGTACTCC. Its translation: CASTPIRGFYEQYS.

The chain is built from TRBV29-1 and TRBJ2-7; 11 bases agree with TRBD2. CDR3 length: 16 residues. J was trimmed by 4 bases and V by 3 bases; bases with no gene match: 11. Germline V CDR1 and CDR2: SQVTM, ANQGSEA. Here the CDR3 reads CSVEPGTSGDDYEQYF. CDR3 bases: TGCAGCGTTGAGCCCGGGACTAGCGGAGATGATTACGAGCAGTACTTC.

This chain links TRBV7-2 with TRBJ2-3; D gene ambiguous. The CDR3 is made up of 11 amino acids. Germline lookup yields CDR1 SGHTA and CDR2 FQGNSA. Trimming shortened V by 2 bases and J by 6 bases, and 3 bases separated the two germline ends. The CDR3 here is CASSLLDTQYF. The DNA of the CDR3 is TGTGCCAGCAGCTTACTCGATACGCAGTATTTT.

As concerns this clonotype: The junction differs from germline at one of its ends, possibly a read error. The CDR3 spells CASTDRTEQFF. CDR3 in DNA: TGTGCCAGCACGGACAGGACCGAGCAGTTCTTC. V gene TRBV5-1 combines with J gene TRBJ2-1, with 7 bases identical to TRBD1. The germline CDR1 and CDR2 sequences are SGHRS and YFSETQ. CDR3 length equals 11 residues.

The V call is TRBV25-1, the J call TRBJ2-5, with D hard to call. V was shortened by 10 bases and J by 4 bases, with 13 bases between the two germline ends. The CDR3 has 12 residues. Germline V gene sequence: CDR1 MGHDK, CDR2 SYGVNS. The CDR3 reads CAICQARETQYF. The CDR3 DNA sequence: TGTGCCATCTGTCAGGCACGAGAGACCCAGTACTTC.

The chain recombines TRBV29-1 with TRBJ2-1; 9 bases match TRBD2. Germline CDR1 reads SQVTM; CDR2 reads ANQGSEA. This CDR3 is built from 14 residues. Trimming took 3 bases from V and 9 from J; bases not matched to a gene: 9. The CDR3 region is CSVDGASGIGEQFF. The CDR3 DNA reads TGCAGCGTTGATGGGGCTAGCGGGATTGGTGAGCAGTTCTTC.